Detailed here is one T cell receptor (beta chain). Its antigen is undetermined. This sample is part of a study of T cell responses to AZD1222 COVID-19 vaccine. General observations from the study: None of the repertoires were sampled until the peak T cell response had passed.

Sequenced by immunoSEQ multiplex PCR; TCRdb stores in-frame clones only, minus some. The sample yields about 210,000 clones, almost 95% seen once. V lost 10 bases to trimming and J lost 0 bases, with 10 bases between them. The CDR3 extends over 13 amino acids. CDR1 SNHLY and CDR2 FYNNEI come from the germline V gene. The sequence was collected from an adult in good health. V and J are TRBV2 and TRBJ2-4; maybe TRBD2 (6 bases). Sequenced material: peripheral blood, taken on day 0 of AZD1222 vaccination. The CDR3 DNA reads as TGTGCCACCGGGGGTGGAGCCAAAAACATTCAGTACTTC. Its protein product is CATGGGAKNIQYF.